These T cell receptor beta chains were read from a single sample in a study of blood T cell repertoires in COVID-19. Assay used: immunoSEQ multiplex PCR; TCRdb lists only in-frame clones, some missing. This sample carries fewer than 300,000 clones, about 89% of them seen once, and the ten largest clones take around 0.84%. Specimen: peripheral blood. These receptors all stem from a man aged 25-45 years with acute or convalescent COVID-19. Both conserved end residues are part of each CDR3.

j_gene: TRBJ2-3; v_gene: TRBV30; CDR3aa: CAWSARTSGGNTQYF
j_gene: TRBJ2-1; v_gene: TRBV28; CDR3aa: CASRETIVYHEQFF
j_gene: TRBJ1-6; v_gene: TRBV3-1/TRBV3-2; CDR3aa: CASSQTTGPSPLHF
j_gene: TRBJ1-1; v_gene: TRBV7-8; CDR3aa: CASSSNPVNTEAFF
j_gene: TRBJ1-4; v_gene: TRBV19; CDR3aa: CASKAGAINEKLFF
j_gene: TRBJ1-5; v_gene: TRBV30; CDR3aa: CAWSESSGNQPQHF
j_gene: TRBJ2-1; v_gene: TRBV7-8; CDR3aa: CASSQYTRGGANEQFF
j_gene: TRBJ1-1; v_gene: TRBV11-2; CDR3aa: CASSFDRVRTEAFF
j_gene: TRBJ1-2; v_gene: TRBV28; CDR3aa: CASTLPGQGDYGYTF
j_gene: TRBJ2-6; v_gene: TRBV13; CDR3aa: CASSPTWANVLTF
j_gene: TRBJ1-5; v_gene: TRBV19; CDR3aa: CASSIEGQVFTSNQPQHF
j_gene: TRBJ1-2; v_gene: TRBV6-5; CDR3aa: CASSYSRWGGDGYTF
j_gene: TRBJ2-5; v_gene: TRBV27; CDR3aa: CASSLFLGGEGQETQYF
j_gene: TRBJ2-3; v_gene: TRBV19; CDR3aa: CASKSTGGTDTQYF
j_gene: TRBJ2-1; v_gene: TRBV5-4; CDR3aa: CASSKLAGESSYNEQFF
j_gene: TRBJ1-2; v_gene: TRBV5-1; CDR3aa: CASSLKVSGDGYTF
j_gene: TRBJ1-1; v_gene: TRBV28; CDR3aa: CASSGAGTVAFF